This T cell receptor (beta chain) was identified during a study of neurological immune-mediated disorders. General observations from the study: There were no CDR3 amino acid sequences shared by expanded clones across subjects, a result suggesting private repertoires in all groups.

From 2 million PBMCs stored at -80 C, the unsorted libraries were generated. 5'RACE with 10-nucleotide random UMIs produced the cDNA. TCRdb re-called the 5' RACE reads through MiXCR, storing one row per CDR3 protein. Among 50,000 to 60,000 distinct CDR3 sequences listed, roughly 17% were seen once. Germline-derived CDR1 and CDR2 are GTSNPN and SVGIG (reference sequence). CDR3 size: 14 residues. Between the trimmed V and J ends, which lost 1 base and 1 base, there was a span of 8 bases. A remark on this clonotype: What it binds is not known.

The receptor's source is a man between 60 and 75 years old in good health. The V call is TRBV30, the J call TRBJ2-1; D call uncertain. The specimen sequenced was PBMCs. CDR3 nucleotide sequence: TGTGCCTGGAGTGGGGGTCTTTCCTACAATGAGCAGTTCTTC. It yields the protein CAWSGGLSYNEQFF.